The 27 T cell receptor beta chains presented below share a single source sample, sequenced in a study of control samples from healthy donors and cancer patients. Sequenced by immunoSEQ multiplex PCR; TCRdb stores in-frame clones only, minus some. This sample carries about 410,000 clones, 75% to 95% of them seen once, and the ten largest clones take around 6.5%. Sequenced input: PBMCs. The receptors derive from a man aged 35 to 55 with head and neck cancer.

The J gene is TRBJ1-3, the V gene TRBV27; D unclear. Germline V gene data show CDR1 as MNHEY and CDR2 as SMNVEV (reference sequence). CDR3 size: 17 residues. V was clipped by 0 bases and J by 8 bases, with 20 bases between them. The CDR3 sequence: CASSLSRNSGRPYTIYF. The CDR3 nucleotides read TGTGCCAGCAGTTTATCCCGGAATTCGGGCAGACCGTACACCATATATTTT.

CDR3 amino acids: CSVGEGGYYEQYF. CDR3 sequence (DNA): TGCAGCGTTGGTGAGGGGGGGTACTACGAGCAGTACTTC. The rearrangement links TRBV29-1 to TRBJ2-7; D is possibly TRBD2 (7 bases). There are 13 residues in the CDR3. In germline, CDR1 is SQVTM, CDR2 ANQGSEA. Trimming took 4 bases from V and 3 from J, leaving 13 bases between them.

The gene calls are TRBV5-1 and TRBJ2-5; 7 bases are a match to TRBD1. The CDR3 has 15 residues. From germline, CDR1 is SGHRS and CDR2 YFSETQ. Trimming cost V 4 bases and J 2 bases; bases outside gene matches: 8. CDR3 DNA sequence: TGCGCCAGCAGCGTGGGACAGCGATTACAAGAGACCCAGTACTTC. Translating gives CASSVGQRLQETQYF. Using reference TRBV5-1 and TRBJ2-5 for the parts outside the CDR3, the full variable domain is KAGVTQTPRYLIKTRGQQVTLSCSPISGHRSVSWYQQTPGQGLQFLFEYFSETQRNKGNFPGRFSGRQFSNSRSEMNVSTLELGDSALYLCASSVGQRLQETQYFGPGTRLLVL.

This chain connects TRBV7-8 to TRBJ1-3; no reliable D call. The CDR3 extends over 16 amino acids. Per germline, CDR1 SGHVS and CDR2 FQNEAQ. The V and J ends lost 5 bases and 2 bases respectively, with 16 bases between them. This CDR3 is CASSTPGSAPGNTIYF. The CDR3 coding sequence is TGTGCCAGCAGCACACCGGGGAGTGCCCCTGGAAACACCATATATTTT.

This clone occurred once. V usage is TRBV10-1 and J usage is TRBJ1-2; no clear D. V lost 0 bases, J lost 4 bases, and 6 bases lay in between. The CDR3 has 13 residues. From germline, CDR1 is WNHNN and CDR2 SYGVQD (reference sequence). Here the CDR3 reads CASSESSFYGYTF. The CDR3 nucleotides are TGCGCCAGCAGTGAGTCTTCCTTCTATGGCTACACCTTC.

The CDR3 reads CASSNRQTNEKLFF. CDR3 DNA: TGTGCCAGTAGCAACAGACAAACTAATGAAAAACTGTTTTTT. V usage is TRBV19 and J usage is TRBJ1-4; D remains ambiguous. Looked up from germline, CDR1 is LNHDA and CDR2 is SQIVND (reference sequence). The CDR3 spans 14 residues. Deletions cut 6 bases from V and 1 base from J, with 9 bases between.

V and J are TRBV7-9 and TRBJ1-1; tentative D call: TRBD1 (5 bases). Per germline, CDR1 SEHNR and CDR2 FQNEAQ (reference sequence). The CDR3 loop spans 12 amino acids. Trimming left V 3 bases short and J 6 bases short, with 8 bases between. The CDR3 reads CASSFWDAEAFF. CDR3 nucleotide sequence: TGTGCCAGCAGCTTTTGGGACGCTGAAGCTTTCTTT. Full variable domain (missing parts from reference TRBV7-9 and TRBJ1-1): DTGVSQNPRHKITKRGQNVTFRCDPISEHNRLYWYRQTLGQGPEFLTYFQNEAQLEKSRLLSDRFSAERPKGSFSTLEIQRTEQGDSAMYLCASSFWDAEAFFGQGTRLTVV.

V gene TRBV2 combines with J gene TRBJ2-1; 7 positions match TRBD1. Germline assignment: CDR1 SNHLY and CDR2 FYNNEI. This CDR3 has 13 amino acids. Germline trimming cut 2 bases from V and 9 bases from J; bases unmatched to any gene: 4. The CDR3 sequence is CASSEQGVGEQFF. The CDR3 nucleotides read TGTGCCAGCAGTGAACAGGGGGTTGGTGAGCAGTTCTTC.

The chain couples TRBV28 to TRBJ1-5, with no clear D. Germline V CDR1 and CDR2: MDHEN, SYDVKM. The CDR3 spans 14 residues. V lost 6 bases and J 5 bases, leaving 14 bases between the germline ends. The CDR3 DNA follows: TGTGCCAGCAGCTTCAGAAACGGGTATCAGCCCCAGCATTTT. This sequence encodes CASSFRNGYQPQHF.

The genes are TRBV3-1 (or the pseudogene TRBV3-2) and TRBJ1-2; D remains ambiguous. The CDR3 length is 15 residues. In germline, CDR1 is LGHDT, CDR2 YNNKEL (reference sequence). V was clipped by 0 bases and J by 0 bases, with 8 bases between them. In DNA, the CDR3 is TGTGCCAGCAGCCAAGATGGGGTAGCTAACTATGGCTACACCTTC. It yields the protein CASSQDGVANYGYTF.

The chain has TRBV7-6 and TRBJ2-1, with 7 nucleotides matching TRBD2. The CDR3 has 15 amino acids. The trim removed 5 bases at V and 4 bases at J, leaving 8 bases unmatched. The germline gives CDR1 SGHVS, CDR2 FNYEAQ. Here the CDR3 DNA reads TGTGCCAGCAGCCCCGGGGCGGGGGAGTACAATGAGCAGTTCTTC. It encodes CASSPGAGEYNEQFF.

This clone came up once. The chain couples TRBV6-5 to TRBJ2-5, with TRBD2 matching 7 bases. This CDR3 comprises 15 residues. In germline, CDR1 is MNHEY, CDR2 SVGAGI. V dropped 5 bases and J dropped 4; count of bases not matched to a gene: 10. CDR3 amino acids: CASSIRDYPRETQYF. The CDR3 bases are TGTGCCAGCAGTATTAGGGACTACCCCCGAGAGACCCAGTACTTC.

Comments on this clone: At one end the junction does not follow the germline gene, possibly because of a read error. V and J are TRBV7-7 and TRBJ2-5, with D perhaps matching TRBD1 (5 bases). Germline V CDR1 and CDR2: SSHAT, FNYEAQ (reference sequence). This CDR3 is 15 amino acids long. The CDR3: CASSLALGVYETQYF. CDR3 sequence (DNA): TGTGCTAGCAGCTTAGCATTAGGGGTCTACGAGACCCAGTACTTC.

The chain uses TRBV4-2 and TRBJ2-2; TRBD1 is a possible D gene (6 bases). The V end was cut by 2 bases, the J end by 1 base, with 11 bases between. The germline V gene encodes CDR1 LGHNA and CDR2 YNFKEQ. The CDR3 loop spans 16 amino acids. The CDR3 nucleotides are TGTGCCAGCAGCCAAATTTTACAGGGGAACACCGGGGAGCTGTTTTTT. The encoded protein is CASSQILQGNTGELFF.

The J gene is TRBJ2-7, the V gene TRBV5-1; D is ambiguous. Trimming took off 1 base at V and 5 bases at J, with 13 bases between the two ends. Germline V gene sequence: CDR1 SGHRS, CDR2 YFSETQ. CDR3 size: 14 residues. The CDR3 spells CASSLIPTQNEQYF. CDR3 in DNA: TGCGCCAGCAGCTTGATCCCGACGCAGAACGAGCAGTACTTC.

The chain has TRBV18 and TRBJ2-7; possibly TRBD1 for D (8 bases). Germline-derived CDR1 and CDR2 are KGHSH and LQKENI. V was shortened by 4 bases and J by 4 bases, with 17 bases between the two germline ends. This CDR3 spans 15 amino acids. The CDR3 is CASSLGQGGGYEQYF. For the CDR3, the DNA is TGTGCCAGCTCACTCGGACAGGGAGGGGGATACGAGCAGTACTTC.

The chain couples TRBV15 to TRBJ2-5; 10 bases line up with TRBD1. The CDR3 runs to 14 residues. From germline, CDR1 is LNHNV and CDR2 YYDKDF (reference sequence). Trimming cost V 3 bases and J 6 bases; bases outside gene matches: 4. CDR3 in amino acids: CATSRGQGLKTQYF. CDR3 DNA: TGTGCCACCAGCAGGGGACAGGGGCTGAAGACCCAGTACTTC.

The rearrangement links TRBV28 to TRBJ1-4; D gene uncertain. Trimming removed 5 bases from V and 3 bases from J, with 13 bases in between. The germline CDR1 and CDR2 sequences are MDHEN and SYDVKM. There are 15 residues in the CDR3. CDR3 nucleotides: TGTGCCAGCAGTCCCTTCAGTCGATCTAATGAAAAACTGTTTTTT. It encodes CASSPFSRSNEKLFF.

The V and J genes are TRBV7-3 and TRBJ2-3; D is possibly TRBD1 (5 bases). The CDR3 loop spans 14 amino acids. V dropped 1 base and J dropped 6 bases, with 11 bases sitting between them. In germline, CDR1 is SGHTA, CDR2 FQGTGA. CDR3 nucleotides: TGTGCCAGCAGCTTAATTGTTGGGGCCGATACGCAGTATTTT. The encoded protein is CASSLIVGADTQYF.

This chain uses TRBV30 with TRBJ2-1, with 8 bases identical to TRBD1. From germline, CDR1 is GTSNPN and CDR2 SVGIG (reference sequence). J gave up 4 bases and V 3 bases, and 8 bases lay outside the gene matches. This CDR3 region has 15 residues. For the CDR3, the DNA is TGTGCCTGGAGGGAGATTGGGACAGGATACAATGAGCAGTTCTTC. Encoded protein: CAWREIGTGYNEQFF.

The chain uses TRBV19 and TRBJ1-2, with a tentative D call TRBD1 (5 bases). V was shortened by 6 bases and J by 4 bases, with 12 bases between the two germline ends. The germline CDR1 and CDR2 sequences are LNHDA and SQIVND (reference sequence). This CDR3 spans 13 amino acids. The CDR3 spells CASRRQSGYGYTF. The CDR3 bases are TGTGCCAGTAGAAGACAGAGCGGCTATGGCTACACCTTC.

This chain joins TRBV27 and TRBJ1-1; D perhaps matches TRBD1 (6 bases). Germline CDR1 and CDR2: MNHEY and SMNVEV (reference sequence). With 8 bases removed from V and 2 bases from J, the gap between germline ends came to 12 bases. The CDR3 is 13 residues long. The CDR3: CASRGGPNTEAFF. The CDR3 DNA reads as TGTGCCAGCCGCGGGGGGCCCAACACTGAAGCTTTCTTT.

The chain carries TRBV5-8 and TRBJ1-2, with D unresolved. Trimming removed 0 bases from V and 4 bases from J, with 19 bases in between. Germline V gives CDR1 SGHTS, CDR2 YDEGEE. The CDR3 length is 17 residues. The DNA for the CDR3 is TGTGCCAGCAGCTTGGTCCTTGGGCCCCCTCGGGGCTATGGCTACACCTTC. Residues: CASSLVLGPPRGYGYTF.

This rearrangement joins TRBV18 to TRBJ1-2; D unresolved. V lost 0 bases and J lost 6, with 17 bases in between. The CDR3 is 16 residues long. CDR1 is KGHSH, CDR2 LQKENI, per germline. CDR3 residues: CASSPPVRTASHGYTF. The CDR3 region has the DNA TGTGCCAGCTCACCACCAGTTCGAACAGCAAGTCATGGCTACACCTTC.

The CDR3 DNA sequence: TGTGCCAGCAGTTTCGGGGGGAACACTGAAGCTTTCTTT. Protein product: CASSFGGNTEAFF. The rearrangement uses TRBV28 and TRBJ1-1, with a tentative D call TRBD1 (5 bases). Germline assignment: CDR1 MDHEN and CDR2 SYDVKM. The CDR3 is made up of 13 amino acids. V lost 3 bases and J lost 1, with 6 bases in between. Together with reference TRBV28 and TRBJ1-1, the CDR3 gives the full variable domain: DVKVTQSSRYLVKRTGEKVFLECVQDMDHENMFWYRQDPGLGLRLIYFSYDVKMKEKGDIPEGYSVSREKKERFSLILESASTNQTSMYLCASSFGGNTEAFFGQGTRLTVV.

On this clone: The sample has other DNA sequences that encode this CDR3 too. This chain joins TRBV10-3 and TRBJ1-1, with D perhaps TRBD1 (5 bases). V shed 2 bases and J shed 5 bases, with 12 bases lying between them. Germline CDR1 ENHRY, CDR2 SYGVKD. The CDR3 sequence is 14 residues long. CDR3 in DNA: TGTGCCATCAGTGAGGGGGGAAGGAATACTGAAGCTTTCTTT. It translates to CAISEGGRNTEAFF.

This rearrangement joins TRBV6-2 or TRBV6-3 to TRBJ2-2; 9 bases are shared with TRBD2. V shed 4 bases and J 2 bases; nucleotides not matched to a gene: 14. The CDR3 is 19 amino acids. Germline-derived CDR1 and CDR2 are MNHEY and SVGEGT. CDR3 protein: CASSWVTERGVKNTGELFF. CDR3 sequence (DNA): TGTGCCAGCAGTTGGGTAACCGAGCGGGGGGTAAAAAACACCGGGGAGCTGTTTTTT.